This TCR beta chain is drawn from a study of blood T cell repertoires in COVID-19. Background on the study: The samples span acute and convalescent COVID-19 from the United States, Italy and Spain.

The CDR3 extends over 14 amino acids. The V end was cut by 5 bases, the J end by 5 bases, with 15 bases between. Germline CDR1 and CDR2: MNHEY and SVGAGI. In the authors' methods: It was from reference gene primer amplification that nucleated cell counts were estimated. Using immunoSEQ multiplex PCR, the repertoire was profiled, and TCRdb retains in-frame clones only, with some absent. That table furnishes V, J and clone size, whereas the DNA furnished D and trimming. The table shows around 60,000 clones, with roughly two thirds occurring only once. The origin of this receptor is a woman aged 70-85 years with COVID-19, enrolled during active disease. This chain uses TRBV6-5 with TRBJ2-5, with a tentative D call TRBD2 (6 bases). The specimen sequenced was peripheral blood. DNA of the CDR3: TGTGCCAGCAGTCTCCTTGGGGGGAGGGAGACCCAGTACTTC. Translation: CASSLLGGRETQYF.